This T cell receptor (beta chain) was observed in a study of T cell responses to AZD1222 COVID-19 vaccine. This CDR3 region has 13 residues. The germline V gene encodes CDR1 SGDLS and CDR2 YYNGEE. Deletions cut 2 bases from V and 6 bases from J, with 11 bases between. Data came from immunoSEQ multiplex PCR; TCRdb stores just in-frame clones and leaves some out. This table holds roughly 170,000 clones, approximately 94% found once. The source is an adult who received the AZD1222 COVID-19 vaccine. The gene calls are TRBV9 and TRBJ1-2; D might be TRBD1 (6 bases). The sequencing used peripheral blood, collected 28 days after the second AZD1222 dose. The CDR3 region is CASSVRDTDGYTF. As DNA, the CDR3 is TGTGCCAGCAGCGTCCGGGACACTGATGGCTACACCTTC.